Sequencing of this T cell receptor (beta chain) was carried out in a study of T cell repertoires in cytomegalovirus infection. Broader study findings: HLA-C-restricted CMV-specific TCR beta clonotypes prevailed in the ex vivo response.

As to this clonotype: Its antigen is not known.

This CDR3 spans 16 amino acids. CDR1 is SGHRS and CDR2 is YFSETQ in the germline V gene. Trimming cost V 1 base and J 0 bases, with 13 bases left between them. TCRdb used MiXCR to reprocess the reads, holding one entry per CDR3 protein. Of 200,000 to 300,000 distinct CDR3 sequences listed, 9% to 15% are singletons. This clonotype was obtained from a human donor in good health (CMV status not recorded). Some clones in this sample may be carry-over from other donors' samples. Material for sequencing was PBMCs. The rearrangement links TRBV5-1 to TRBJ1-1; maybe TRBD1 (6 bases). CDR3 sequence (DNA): TGCGCCAGCAGCTTGACCGCAGGGGTGGTGAACACTGAAGCTTTCTTT. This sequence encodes CASSLTAGVVNTEAFF.